A selection of T cell receptor beta chains follows, all from one sample in a study of cytomegalovirus exposure and HLA in healthy donors. The protocol was immunoSEQ multiplex PCR, while the TCRdb copy is restricted to in-frame clones and leaves out a portion. The data contain over 100,000 clones, 55% to 75% of them singletons. The specimen was PBMCs. Receptor source: a man over 45 in good health and CMV-seropositive. The CDR3 runs from the conserved cysteine through the conserved F or W. The D gene is left open where the match is weak. Rows may omit the clone size; those that give it use once, few, many or a size class.

d_call	j_call	clone_size	v_call	cdr3_aa	cdr3_nt
TRBD1	TRBJ2-4	NA	TRBV4-1	CASTQGALAKNIQYF	TGCGCCAGCACCCAGGGGGCTCTAGCCAAAAACATTCAGTACTTC
NA	TRBJ2-3	NA	TRBV2	CASSRPGQLSTDTQYF	TGTGCCAGCAGTCGCCCCGGACAGCTCAGCACAGATACGCAGTATTTT
TRBD2	TRBJ2-3	once	TRBV7-3	CASSPTWGVAGDFSTDTQYF	TGTGCCAGCAGCCCCACGTGGGGGGTAGCGGGGGACTTTAGCACAGATACGCAGTATTTT
TRBD2	TRBJ2-5	once	TRBV4-3	CASSQGSGGETQYF	TGCGCCAGCAGCCAAGGTTCGGGGGGGGAGACCCAGTACTTC
NA	TRBJ1-2	few	TRBV15	CATSPEAGGVYGYTF	TGTGCCACCAGCCCAGAAGCGGGGGGCGTCTATGGCTACACCTTC
TRBD1	TRBJ2-7	few	TRBV19	CASSRGPGQVNYEQYF	TGTGCCAGTAGTAGGGGACCCGGACAGGTCAACTACGAGCAGTACTTC
NA	TRBJ2-7	NA	TRBV7-9	CASGQTPYEQYF	TGTGCCAGCGGGCAGACCCCCTACGAGCAGTACTTC
TRBD1	TRBJ1-2	NA	TRBV11-2	CASSLDLRPAGQGLKDGYTF	TGTGCCAGCAGCTTAGATCTAAGGCCCGCGGGACAGGGGTTGAAAGATGGCTACACCTTC
NA	TRBJ2-5	once	TRBV7-6	CASSLGTAGETQYF	TGTGCCAGCAGCTTAGGGACAGCTGGGGAGACCCAGTACTTC
TRBD2	TRBJ2-3	many	TRBV6-5	CASSSGRVSDTQYF	TGTGCCAGCAGTTCCGGGAGGGTCTCGGATACGCAGTATTTT
NA	TRBJ2-7	NA	TRBV29-1	CSVEDRDGTPLYEQYF	TGCAGCGTTGAAGATAGGGACGGGACACCTCTCTACGAGCAGTACTTC
NA	TRBJ1-2	NA	TRBV2	CASSIGGFDGYTF	TGTGCCAGCAGTATAGGAGGGTTCGATGGCTACACCTTC
NA	TRBJ2-7	once	TRBV18	CASSPPLGSGPGEQYF	TGTGCCAGCTCACCACCCCTGGGTAGCGGCCCAGGGGAGCAGTACTTC
NA	TRBJ1-5	NA	TRBV19	CASGRGYNQPQHF	TGTGCCAGTGGGAGAGGCTACAATCAGCCCCAGCATTTT
NA	TRBJ2-3	NA	TRBV9	CASSVRGRTDTQYF	TGTGCCAGCAGCGTGCGGGGTCGCACAGATACGCAGTATTTT
NA	TRBJ1-1	NA	TRBV5-5	CASSLGPEGTEAFF	TGTGCCAGCAGCTTGGGGCCGGAGGGCACTGAAGCTTTCTTT
NA	TRBJ2-7	NA	TRBV2	CASSDIDRYEQYF	TGTGCCAGCAGTGACATAGACAGGTACGAGCAGTACTTC
NA	TRBJ2-3	NA	TRBV7-9	CASSWTTDTQYF	TGTGCCAGCAGCTGGACTACAGATACGCAGTATTTT
NA	TRBJ1-2	many	TRBV4-1	CASSQVEKGYGYTF	TGCGCCAGCAGCCAAGTCGAGAAGGGGTATGGCTACACCTTC
TRBD1	TRBJ2-7	NA	TRBV6-6	CASSYLGQESYEQYF	TGTGCCAGCAGCTACCTGGGACAGGAGTCCTACGAGCAGTACTTC
TRBD1	TRBJ2-3	NA	TRBV6-5	CASNTGGPHTDTQYF	TGTGCCAGCAATACAGGGGGCCCCCACACAGATACGCAGTATTTT
NA	TRBJ2-2	NA	TRBV6-6	CASSLVATGELFF	TGTGCCAGCAGTTTAGTAGCCACCGGGGAGCTGTTTTTT
TRBD1	TRBJ1-5	NA	TRBV6-1	CASRDRGLSNQPQHF	TGTGCCAGCAGGGACAGGGGTCTGAGCAATCAGCCCCAGCATTTT
NA	TRBJ2-1	NA	TRBV11-3	CASSLERLAAYNEQFF	TGTGCCAGCAGCTTAGAGAGGCTTGCGGCCTACAATGAGCAGTTCTTC
NA	TRBJ1-2	NA	TRBV6-5	CASRSGGGDGYTF	TGTGCCAGCAGGTCCGGGGGAGGGGATGGCTACACCTTC
TRBD1	TRBJ1-4	NA	TRBV6-6	CASSRQGNEKLFF	TGTGCCAGCTCCCGACAGGGTAATGAAAAACTGTTTTTT
NA	TRBJ2-2	NA	TRBV19	CASSVGQPTGELFF	TGTGCCAGTAGCGTGGGGCAGCCCACCGGGGAGCTGTTTTTT
NA	TRBJ1-2	NA	TRBV5-4	CASSRDTPNYGYTF	TGTGCCAGCAGCAGGGACACCCCTAACTATGGCTACACCTTC
NA	TRBJ1-5	few	TRBV6-5	CASSLRTPYSNQPQHF	TGTGCCAGCAGTTTGAGGACACCCTATAGCAATCAGCCCCAGCATTTT
NA	TRBJ1-3	few	TRBV28	CASTRIGNTIYF	TGTGCCAGCACCAGGATCGGAAACACCATATATTTT
NA	TRBJ1-1	NA	TRBV6-1	CAISEKQGFQAFF	TGTGCCATCAGTGAGAAACAGGGCTTCCAGGCTTTCTTT
TRBD2	TRBJ2-7	once	TRBV5-4	CASSSPGTRAYEQYF	TGTGCCAGCAGCTCCCCCGGGACTAGGGCCTACGAGCAGTACTTC
TRBD2	TRBJ2-7	NA	TRBV7-9	CASSFVAGGPGEQYF	TGTGCCAGCAGCTTCGTCGCGGGAGGGCCGGGAGAGCAGTACTTC
NA	TRBJ1-1	NA	TRBV5-6	CASSERPTGVREAFF	TGTGCCAGCAGCGAACGACCTACGGGGGTCCGGGAAGCTTTCTTT
NA	TRBJ1-2	NA	TRBV5-5	CASSSHWGQANYGYTF	TGTGCCAGCAGCTCCCACTGGGGGCAGGCTAACTATGGCTACACCTTC
TRBD1	TRBJ2-5	NA	TRBV4-3	CASSQGTDGPGGTQYF	TGCGCCAGCAGCCAAGGAACGGACGGGCCAGGGGGGACCCAGTACTTC
NA	TRBJ2-7	NA	TRBV28	CASSYFYEQYF	TGTGCCAGCAGTTACTTCTACGAGCAGTACTTC
NA	TRBJ2-2	NA	TRBV28	CATLPERGIIAGELFF	TGTGCCACCCTCCCCGAAAGGGGGATTATAGCCGGGGAGCTGTTTTTT
NA	TRBJ2-7	NA	TRBV5-8	CASSLNTDSRIFQGF	TGTGCCAGCAGCCTAAACACCGACAGTAGGATTTTTCAGGGGTTC
NA	TRBJ2-3	NA	TRBV4-3	CASSQGRGQDTQYF	TGCGCCAGCAGCCAAGGGAGGGGGCAAGATACGCAGTATTTT
NA	TRBJ1-3	NA	TRBV6-6	CASSYPSGAGNTIYF	TGTGCCAGCAGTTACCCCTCGGGGGCTGGAAACACCATATATTTT
NA	TRBJ2-1	NA	TRBV12-5	CASIGQPYNEQFF	TGTGCTAGTATCGGACAGCCGTACAATGAGCAGTTCTTC